The present entry profiles one T cell receptor (beta chain) with its context. In the authors' workflow: Counts of nucleated cells, estimated from reference gene primer amplification, were obtained. Produced via immunoSEQ multiplex PCR; TCRdb's table is partial and in-frame only. From that table come the V and J calls and clone size; the DNA was used to work out D and trimming. The sample has 180,000 or so clones; 86% are singletons. This sample was taken from a study of blood T cell repertoires in COVID-19. For the study at large: COVID-19 samples collected from the United States, Italy and Spain covered acute and convalescent phases.

Participants were aged 18 to 89 years from around 25 US areas. Participant reports of clinical history set cohort assignment. CDR3 length equals 13 residues. Germline assignment: CDR1 MNHEY and CDR2 SVGAGI. Between the trimmed V and J ends, which lost 5 bases and 13 bases, there was a span of 20 bases. The TCR was taken from a woman aged 30 to 39 who had recovered from COVID-19. The V call is TRBV6-5, the J call TRBJ1-2; D is undetermined. The sample consisted of PBMCs or T cells enriched from blood (not recorded which). CDR3: CASSTKAGSRPTF. CDR3 nucleotides: TGTGCCAGCAGTACCAAAGCGGGGTCCAGACCCACCTTC.